This T cell receptor beta chain was found in a study of technical replicates of blood from a handful of donors. The table came from immunoSEQ multiplex PCR; TCRdb's copy has only in-frame clones and leaves some out. This sample has some 100,000 clones; around 96% occur once, and the top ten carry approximately 0.21%. The sequence was collected from a human donor in good health. Input material: T cells isolated from PBMCs.

The CDR3 DNA reads as TGTGCCAGCAGTGAAACAAGACAGGGTTTGGATACGCAGTATTTT. Translation: CASSETRQGLDTQYF. The V and J genes are TRBV2 and TRBJ2-3, with 7 nucleotides matching TRBD1. Germline loops: CDR1 SNHLY, CDR2 FYNNEI. After removal of 2 bases from V and 6 bases from J, the junction contained 8 bases not matched to a gene. This CDR3 contains 15 residues.